This is a list of T cell receptor beta chains from one sample in a study of cytomegalovirus exposure and HLA in healthy donors. Data came from immunoSEQ multiplex PCR; TCRdb stores just in-frame clones and leaves some out. The sample lists about 190,000 clones; about 69% were seen once. Specimen: PBMCs. The receptors here all came from a man aged 25-40 years in good health and CMV-seropositive. CDR3s include the opening cysteine and the closing phenylalanine or tryptophan. The D gene is left open where the match is weak. Where a row states a size, it is once, few, many or the class of an expanded clone; other rows omit it.

D gene: NA; clone size: NA; J gene: TRBJ2-3; V gene: TRBV9; CDR3 protein: CASSVPLAGPPDTQYF; CDR3 DNA: TGTGCCAGCAGCGTACCCCTCGCGGGCCCCCCGGATACGCAGTATTTT
D gene: NA; clone size: NA; J gene: TRBJ1-1; V gene: TRBV5-1; CDR3 protein: CASSLAGGGTEAFF; CDR3 DNA: TGCGCCAGCAGCTTGGCCGGGGGTGGCACTGAAGCTTTCTTT
D gene: TRBD1; clone size: NA; J gene: TRBJ2-7; V gene: TRBV14; CDR3 protein: CASSRQTGGYEQYF; CDR3 DNA: TGTGCCAGCAGCCGTCAGACAGGGGGCTACGAGCAGTACTTC
D gene: NA; clone size: NA; J gene: TRBJ2-5; V gene: TRBV29-1; CDR3 protein: CSVVPVRYQETQYF; CDR3 DNA: TGCAGCGTGGTTCCCGTGAGGTACCAAGAGACCCAGTACTTC
D gene: TRBD2; clone size: NA; J gene: TRBJ2-5; V gene: TRBV28; CDR3 protein: CASSLPSGKEQYF; CDR3 DNA: TGTGCCAGCAGTCTGCCTAGCGGGAAGGAGCAGTACTTC
D gene: NA; clone size: NA; J gene: TRBJ2-1; V gene: TRBV27; CDR3 protein: CASSPWATFSYNEQFF; CDR3 DNA: TGTGCCAGCAGTCCCTGGGCTACCTTCTCCTACAATGAGCAGTTCTTC
D gene: NA; clone size: NA; J gene: TRBJ1-6; V gene: TRBV18; CDR3 protein: CASSQGLTSPLHF; CDR3 DNA: TGTGCCAGCTCACAGGGGTTGACTTCACCCCTCCACTTT
D gene: TRBD1; clone size: NA; J gene: TRBJ1-5; V gene: TRBV6-6; CDR3 protein: CASSSGGAQPQHF; CDR3 DNA: TGTGCCAGCAGCTCAGGGGGCGCCCAGCCCCAGCATTTT
D gene: NA; clone size: NA; J gene: TRBJ2-7; V gene: TRBV4-3; CDR3 protein: CASSQGSGSVSSYEQYF; CDR3 DNA: TGCGCCAGCAGCCAGGGTTCGGGGTCGGTTAGCTCCTACGAGCAGTACTTC
D gene: NA; clone size: NA; J gene: TRBJ1-5; V gene: TRBV2; CDR3 protein: CASRPEGIAGPQHF; CDR3 DNA: TGTGCCAGCAGGCCTGAGGGTATAGCCGGGCCCCAACATTTT
D gene: NA; clone size: NA; J gene: TRBJ2-4; V gene: TRBV11-2; CDR3 protein: CASSPRPQGNIQYF; CDR3 DNA: TGTGCCAGCAGCCCCCGGCCGCAGGGAAACATTCAGTACTTC
D gene: NA; clone size: NA; J gene: TRBJ1-5; V gene: TRBV19; CDR3 protein: CASTVNWGVGHQPQHF; CDR3 DNA: TGTGCCAGTACCGTAAACTGGGGGGTAGGGCATCAGCCCCAGCATTTT
D gene: NA; clone size: few; J gene: TRBJ2-1; V gene: TRBV7-9; CDR3 protein: CASSLRQGGYNEQFF; CDR3 DNA: TGTGCCAGCAGCTTAAGGCAGGGTGGGTACAATGAGCAGTTCTTC
D gene: NA; clone size: few; J gene: TRBJ2-3; V gene: TRBV30; CDR3 protein: CAWSVSADTQYF; CDR3 DNA: TGTGCCTGGAGTGTGTCCGCAGATACGCAGTATTTT
D gene: TRBD1; clone size: once; J gene: TRBJ1-3; V gene: TRBV11-2; CDR3 protein: CASSSVKGANGNTIYF; CDR3 DNA: TGTGCCAGCAGCTCCGTTAAGGGGGCGAACGGAAACACCATATATTTT
D gene: TRBD1; clone size: NA; J gene: TRBJ1-2; V gene: TRBV7-9; CDR3 protein: CSSSSRTGVYGYTF; CDR3 DNA: TGTTCCAGCAGCTCAAGGACAGGGGTCTATGGCTACACCTTC
D gene: TRBD2; clone size: NA; J gene: TRBJ2-3; V gene: TRBV5-1; CDR3 protein: CASSLGGTSVGDTQYF; CDR3 DNA: TGCGCCAGCAGCTTGGGGGGGACTAGCGTTGGGGATACGCAGTATTTT
D gene: TRBD1; clone size: NA; J gene: TRBJ1-5; V gene: TRBV28; CDR3 protein: CASSPPTGTGGFKAQHF; CDR3 DNA: TGTGCCAGCAGTCCGCCAACCGGGACAGGGGGGTTTAAGGCCCAGCATTTT
D gene: TRBD1; clone size: NA; J gene: TRBJ2-7; V gene: TRBV4-2; CDR3 protein: CASSPGGQGISYEQYF; CDR3 DNA: TGTGCCAGCAGCCCTGGGGGACAGGGAATCTCCTACGAGCAGTACTTC
D gene: TRBD1; clone size: few; J gene: TRBJ1-5; V gene: TRBV14; CDR3 protein: CASSHDKPGQGDQPQHF; CDR3 DNA: TGTGCCAGCAGCCACGATAAGCCGGGACAGGGTGATCAGCCCCAGCATTTT
D gene: TRBD1; clone size: NA; J gene: TRBJ2-3; V gene: TRBV6-1; CDR3 protein: CASTQGIAPGDTQYF; CDR3 DNA: TGTGCCAGCACACAGGGGATCGCCCCCGGAGATACGCAGTATTTT
D gene: NA; clone size: NA; J gene: TRBJ2-1; V gene: TRBV30; CDR3 protein: CAWSLGSYNEQFF; CDR3 DNA: TGTGCCTGGAGTCTCGGCTCCTACAATGAGCAGTTCTTC
D gene: NA; clone size: NA; J gene: TRBJ1-3; V gene: TRBV6-5; CDR3 protein: CASSYSQARPGNTIYF; CDR3 DNA: TGTGCCAGCAGTTACTCTCAGGCTCGACCTGGAAACACCATATATTTT
D gene: TRBD1; clone size: NA; J gene: TRBJ1-2; V gene: TRBV2; CDR3 protein: CASRGQGAIGYGYTF; CDR3 DNA: TGTGCCAGCAGGGGACAGGGGGCGATCGGCTATGGCTACACCTTC
D gene: TRBD1; clone size: NA; J gene: TRBJ1-2; V gene: TRBV19; CDR3 protein: CASSTPGTGSYGYTF; CDR3 DNA: TGTGCCAGTAGCACTCCAGGGACAGGGTCTTATGGCTACACCTTC
D gene: TRBD2; clone size: NA; J gene: TRBJ2-1; V gene: TRBV29-1; CDR3 protein: CSVSGTSGTAEHNEQFF; CDR3 DNA: TGCAGCGTTTCCGGGACTAGCGGGACAGCTGAACACAATGAGCAGTTCTTC
D gene: TRBD1; clone size: NA; J gene: TRBJ1-2; V gene: TRBV12-5; CDR3 protein: CASGLGQGAAYGYTF; CDR3 DNA: TGTGCTAGTGGTTTGGGACAGGGGGCTGCCTATGGCTACACCTTC
D gene: TRBD1; clone size: NA; J gene: TRBJ1-2; V gene: TRBV12-5; CDR3 protein: CASGDVPPGQANYGYTF; CDR3 DNA: TGTGCTAGTGGTGATGTCCCACCCGGACAGGCTAACTATGGCTACACCTTC
D gene: NA; clone size: NA; J gene: TRBJ1-2; V gene: TRBV4-1; CDR3 protein: CASSQDRVYTF; CDR3 DNA: TGCGCCAGCAGCCAAGATCGGGTGTACACCTTC
D gene: NA; clone size: NA; J gene: TRBJ2-5; V gene: TRBV2; CDR3 protein: CASSEQTGQETQYF; CDR3 DNA: TGTGCCAGCAGTGAACAAACAGGGCAAGAGACCCAGTACTTC